This TCR beta chain is from a study of beta chain features in type 1 diabetes. Isolated RNA was reverse transcribed in full, so expressed TCRB transcripts were sequenced. Repertoires were generated with immunoSEQ multiplex PCR, while TCRdb's copy carries only in-frame clones and drops some. The sample has 130,000 to 150,000 clones, about 8.7% seen once. Trimming cost V 4 bases and J 10 bases; bases outside gene matches: 15. Germline CDR1 is SGHNT and CDR2 is YYREEE (reference sequence). The CDR3 consists of 16 residues. This clone was observed many times. The V and J genes are TRBV5-4 and TRBJ2-1; 9 bases line up with TRBD2. Sample: central memory CD4+ T cells from blood. The receptor was isolated from a man aged 18 to 35 in good health. CDR3 nucleotide sequence: TGTGCCAGCAGCCTTGGCGGCCGCGGGGGGGCGAGGGAGCAGTTCTTC. Its translation is CASSLGGRGGAREQFF.